This entry features one TCR beta chain sequence. Only one count was recorded for this clone. The clone's antigen remains unknown. Base qualities are not provided; no much larger clone lies one nucleotide away. The immunoSEQ Assay, a bias-controlled multiplex PCR, was used to amplify TCRbeta CDR3 regions from genomic DNA. In the original analysis: Nucleated cell counts per sample were estimated from amplification of reference gene primers within the assay. Sequence reads were collapsed and filtered to measure the absolute abundance of every unique TCRbeta CDR3 rearrangement. For each sample, productive Simpson clonality was calculated as the square root of Simpson's diversity index across productive rearrangements. The table comes from immuneACCESS by way of TCRdb, which keeps in-frame sequences with V and J called. Part of the clones is missing from these tables; in studies checked, under half for an unresolved V gene and the rest for unknown reasons. That table is the source of V, J and clone size, and D and trimming were worked out from the DNA. The sample records a few hundred thousand clones, 80% to 85% of which are singletons. The leading ten clones occupy approximately 2.9% of the sample.

Another Seattle source contributed samples from volunteer blood donors who had recovered from COVID-19. Each collaborating institution followed its own protocols to collect whole blood in K2EDTA tubes. For TCRbeta analysis, collaborators shipped samples in one of three forms: frozen whole blood, isolated PBMCs, or DNA extracted from either of those sample types. The data were taken from a study of blood T cell repertoires in COVID-19 (dated by TCRdb to 2018 to 2021). Background for the entire study: The collaborator samples originated in the United States, Italy and Spain and spanned the acute and convalescent phases of COVID-19. Where available, HLA class I and class II types were taken from metadata supplied by the sample provider and were not determined by assay-based typing. Subjects who had been exposed to COVID-19, were actively infected with it, or had recovered from it provided the deeply sampled blood TCRbeta repertoires that made up the dataset. Samples were obtained from the ongoing ImmuneRACE study (first 160 participants) and from 1,254 subjects provided by 6 global collaborators. The prospective study material was composed of cDNA or gDNA derived from T cells, B-cell-depleted T cells, or PBMCs. The repertoires were released in a freely available public database intended as a resource for research on the immune response to SARS-CoV-2. Sample metadata almost always included a de-identified subject ID, COVID-19 status, age in years and sex.

The investigation overall reported the following: The quantity of clinical and demographic metadata differed by source and by participant and was supplied without curation.

From the cysteine up to the phenylalanine, the CDR3 has a length of 16 residues. Left in the record is the CDR3 DNA by itself, 48 bases read in frame from the first base. CDR1 and CDR2 (KGHDR, SFDVKD) derive from the germline V gene. Ends trimmed: V by 7 bases, J by 4 bases; bases unmatched to a gene: 9. The sample was peripheral blood. This chain is built from TRBV24-1 and TRBJ2-7, and 13 bases in between align with TRBD2. This TCR was recovered from a woman in her thirties who had recovered from COVID-19. The CDR3 is CATSQTSGRAGYEQYF. The DNA is TGTGCCACCAGCCAAACTAGCGGGAGGGCAGGGTACGAGCAGTACTTC.